This T cell receptor (beta chain) was captured in a study of blood T cell repertoires in COVID-19. Turning to the study itself: Samples representing acute and convalescent COVID-19 were sourced from the United States, Italy and Spain. From T cells, B-cell-depleted T cells, or PBMCs came the material, which was cDNA or gDNA.

Unmatched junction bases numbered 7, after V lost 5 bases and J lost 3 bases. CDR3 length: 14 amino acids. CDR1 SGHDN and CDR2 FVKESK come from the germline V gene. Seattle patients were enrolled while actively infected and followed longitudinally. Per the original methods: Amplifying reference gene primers gave estimates of nucleated cell counts. Data came from immunoSEQ multiplex PCR; TCRdb stores just in-frame clones and leaves some out. That table furnishes V, J and clone size, whereas the DNA furnished D and trimming. The sample carries around 160,000 clones, 85% to 90% recorded once. This TCR derives from a man younger than 35 with COVID-19, enrolled during active disease. The rearrangement uses TRBV14 and TRBJ2-7; 7 positions match TRBD1. Sequenced material: peripheral blood. The CDR3 sequence is CASSFGQVGYEQYF. Here the CDR3 DNA reads TGTGCCAGCAGCTTCGGACAGGTCGGCTACGAGCAGTACTTC. Filled out from reference TRBV14 and TRBJ2-7, the complete variable domain reads EAGVTQFPSHSVIEKGQTVTLRCDPISGHDNLYWYRRVMGKEIKFLLHFVKESKQDESGMPNNRFLAERTGGTYSTLKVQPAELEDSGVYFCASSFGQVGYEQYFGPGTRLTVT.